This is a list of T cell receptor beta chains from one sample in a study of shared clonotypes between healthy human individuals. Method: immunoSEQ multiplex PCR; TCRdb's copy keeps in-frame clones and lacks some. The sample has approximately 940,000 clones, 60% to 85% seen once. The sample consisted of memory CD4+ T cells sorted from blood. These TCRs come from a man aged 18 to 30 in good health. CDR3s include the opening cysteine and the closing phenylalanine or tryptophan. D genes are given only for firm matches. Clone sizes are given selectively: once, few, many, or a class where the clone is expanded.

clone size: .; V gene: TRBV11-2; J gene: TRBJ1-1; D gene: .; CDR3 protein: CASSLLRGTEAFF; CDR3 DNA: TGTGCCAGCAGCTTACTAAGAGGCACTGAAGCTTTCTTT
clone size: once; V gene: TRBV4-3; J gene: TRBJ2-5; D gene: TRBD2; CDR3 protein: CASSQGLAGRGETQYF; CDR3 DNA: TGCGCCAGCAGCCAGGGCTTAGCGGGACGGGGGGAGACCCAGTACTTC
clone size: .; V gene: TRBV5-1; J gene: TRBJ2-1; D gene: TRBD2; CDR3 protein: CASTSGSFYNEQFF; CDR3 DNA: TGCGCCAGCACTAGCGGGAGCTTCTACAATGAGCAGTTCTTC
clone size: .; V gene: TRBV18; J gene: TRBJ1-3; D gene: .; CDR3 protein: CASSPGLAAGNTIYF; CDR3 DNA: TGTGCCAGCTCGCCGGGTCTAGCGGCTGGAAACACCATATATTTT
clone size: many; V gene: TRBV19; J gene: TRBJ2-2; D gene: TRBD1; CDR3 protein: CASSMFTQGAPGELFF; CDR3 DNA: TGTGCCAGTAGTATGTTCACACAGGGGGCCCCCGGGGAGCTGTTTTTT
clone size: .; V gene: TRBV19; J gene: TRBJ2-2; D gene: TRBD1; CDR3 protein: CASKGGTGNTGELFF; CDR3 DNA: TGTGCCAGTAAAGGGGGGACAGGAAACACCGGGGAGCTGTTTTTT
clone size: .; V gene: TRBV6-1; J gene: TRBJ1-1; D gene: .; CDR3 protein: CASSRDIRTFF; CDR3 DNA: TGTGCCAGTTCCCGGGACATCCGAACTTTCTTT
clone size: .; V gene: TRBV7-9; J gene: TRBJ1-1; D gene: TRBD1; CDR3 protein: CASRFPGGSAEAFF; CDR3 DNA: TGTGCCAGCAGGTTTCCAGGGGGCTCCGCTGAAGCTTTCTTT
clone size: .; V gene: TRBV5-1; J gene: TRBJ1-5; D gene: .; CDR3 protein: CASSLEVDQPQHF; CDR3 DNA: TGCGCCAGCAGCTTGGAAGTGGATCAGCCCCAGCATTTT
clone size: .; V gene: TRBV6-6; J gene: TRBJ2-7; D gene: .; CDR3 protein: CASSYSDSGDEQYF; CDR3 DNA: TGTGCCAGCAGTTACTCGGATTCGGGGGACGAGCAGTACTTC
clone size: .; V gene: TRBV10-1; J gene: TRBJ2-5; D gene: TRBD2; CDR3 protein: CASSEGVASGMYQETQYF; CDR3 DNA: TGCGCCAGCAGTGAGGGTGTTGCTAGCGGAATGTACCAAGAGACCCAGTACTTC
clone size: .; V gene: TRBV2; J gene: TRBJ2-1; D gene: TRBD2; CDR3 protein: CASSLLAVAYNEQFF; CDR3 DNA: TGTGCCAGCAGCTTGCTAGCGGTCGCCTACAATGAGCAGTTCTTC
clone size: .; V gene: TRBV27; J gene: TRBJ2-7; D gene: TRBD1; CDR3 protein: CASIPGTGGSSEQYF; CDR3 DNA: TGTGCCAGCATTCCCGGGACAGGGGGTTCTAGCGAGCAGTACTTC
clone size: .; V gene: TRBV7-2; J gene: TRBJ2-7; D gene: .; CDR3 protein: CASRETGTLISYEQYF; CDR3 DNA: TGTGCCAGCAGGGAAACCGGGACACTCATCTCCTACGAGCAGTACTTC
clone size: .; V gene: TRBV7-9; J gene: TRBJ2-4; D gene: .; CDR3 protein: CASSPHTVNIQYF; CDR3 DNA: TGTGCCAGCAGCCCTCATACGGTGAACATTCAGTACTTC
clone size: .; V gene: TRBV5-4; J gene: TRBJ1-2; D gene: .; CDR3 protein: CASSPGGRGYSNYGYTF; CDR3 DNA: TGTGCCAGCAGCCCCGGCGGCAGGGGTTATTCTAACTATGGCTACACCTTC
clone size: once; V gene: TRBV14; J gene: TRBJ2-7; D gene: .; CDR3 protein: CASSQSVSVYF; CDR3 DNA: TGTGCCAGCAGTCAGAGCGTTTCGGTATACTTC
clone size: .; V gene: TRBV28; J gene: TRBJ1-2; D gene: .; CDR3 protein: CASSTGLYGYTF; CDR3 DNA: TGTGCCAGCAGTACAGGACTCTATGGCTACACCTTC
clone size: once; V gene: TRBV9; J gene: TRBJ1-2; D gene: .; CDR3 protein: CASTYFPYGGYTF; CDR3 DNA: TGTGCCAGCACCTACTTCCCTTATGGGGGGTACACCTTC
clone size: .; V gene: TRBV10-3; J gene: TRBJ1-5; D gene: .; CDR3 protein: CAISESGQPQHF; CDR3 DNA: TGTGCCATCAGTGAGTCTGGGCAGCCCCAGCATTTT
clone size: .; V gene: TRBV2; J gene: TRBJ2-1; D gene: TRBD2; CDR3 protein: CASRGGGAYNEQFF; CDR3 DNA: TGTGCCAGCAGAGGCGGGGGGGCCTACAATGAGCAGTTCTTC
clone size: .; V gene: TRBV6-6; J gene: TRBJ2-7; D gene: TRBD1; CDR3 protein: CASSYSRGPYEQYF; CDR3 DNA: TGTGCCAGCAGTTACTCGAGGGGGCCCTACGAGCAGTACTTC
clone size: .; V gene: TRBV5-6; J gene: TRBJ2-2; D gene: .; CDR3 protein: CASSPGTPNTGELFF; CDR3 DNA: TGTGCCAGCAGCCCCGGGACCCCGAACACCGGGGAGCTGTTTTTT
clone size: few; V gene: TRBV6-5; J gene: TRBJ1-6; D gene: TRBD1; CDR3 protein: CASSEDRVGRPLHF; CDR3 DNA: TGTGCCAGCAGCGAGGACAGGGTGGGTCGACCCCTCCACTTT
clone size: few; V gene: TRBV27; J gene: TRBJ1-6; D gene: .; CDR3 protein: CASSLLEMESPLHF; CDR3 DNA: TGTGCCAGCAGTTTATTGGAGATGGAGTCACCCCTCCACTTT
clone size: few; V gene: TRBV19; J gene: TRBJ2-7; D gene: TRBD2; CDR3 protein: CASSTPSGGASYEQYF; CDR3 DNA: TGTGCCAGTAGTACTCCCTCGGGAGGGGCATCCTACGAGCAGTACTTC
clone size: many; V gene: TRBV6-6; J gene: TRBJ1-1; D gene: .; CDR3 protein: CASSYLDTEAFF; CDR3 DNA: TGTGCCAGCAGTTACTTGGACACTGAAGCTTTCTTT
clone size: .; V gene: TRBV5-6; J gene: TRBJ2-3; D gene: TRBD1; CDR3 protein: CASSGGTGLSTDTQYF; CDR3 DNA: TGTGCCAGCAGCGGCGGGACAGGCCTTAGCACAGATACGCAGTATTTT
clone size: .; V gene: TRBV28; J gene: TRBJ2-5; D gene: TRBD2; CDR3 protein: CASSKLAGVQETQYF; CDR3 DNA: TGTGCCAGCAGTAAGCTAGCGGGGGTACAAGAGACCCAGTACTTC
clone size: .; V gene: TRBV4-3; J gene: TRBJ2-1; D gene: .; CDR3 protein: CASPEADNEQFF; CDR3 DNA: TGCGCCAGCCCTGAGGCCGACAATGAGCAGTTCTTC
clone size: .; V gene: TRBV7-9; J gene: TRBJ1-4; D gene: .; CDR3 protein: CASSYGRGSGNEKLFF; CDR3 DNA: TGTGCCAGCAGCTACGGGAGGGGTTCCGGTAATGAAAAACTGTTTTTT
clone size: .; V gene: TRBV18; J gene: TRBJ2-3; D gene: .; CDR3 protein: CASSPGTASGGDTQYF; CDR3 DNA: TGTGCCAGCTCACCTGGGACAGCCTCCGGGGGAGATACGCAGTATTTT
clone size: .; V gene: TRBV5-1; J gene: TRBJ2-3; D gene: .; CDR3 protein: CASSLMGEDTQYF; CDR3 DNA: TGCGCCAGCAGCTTGATGGGGGAGGATACGCAGTATTTT
clone size: .; V gene: TRBV19; J gene: TRBJ2-6; D gene: .; CDR3 protein: CASSPFGVGANVLTF; CDR3 DNA: TGTGCCAGTAGTCCATTTGGGGTTGGGGCCAACGTCCTGACTTTC
clone size: .; V gene: TRBV6-1; J gene: TRBJ2-1; D gene: .; CDR3 protein: CASSVGGRTNEQFF; CDR3 DNA: TGTGCCAGCAGTGTTGGTGGGAGGACCAATGAGCAGTTCTTC
clone size: .; V gene: TRBV6-5; J gene: TRBJ2-2; D gene: .; CDR3 protein: CASSYLSGELFF; CDR3 DNA: TGTGCCAGCAGTTACTTGTCCGGGGAGCTGTTTTTT
clone size: .; V gene: TRBV4-1; J gene: TRBJ1-1; D gene: .; CDR3 protein: CASSPTSTATTGDTEAFF; CDR3 DNA: TGCGCCAGCAGCCCAACTTCCACGGCCACGACCGGAGACACTGAAGCTTTCTTT
clone size: once; V gene: TRBV6-5; J gene: TRBJ2-7; D gene: .; CDR3 protein: CASTKGQGGYEQYF; CDR3 DNA: TGTGCCAGCACTAAGGGGCAGGGGGGCTACGAGCAGTACTTC
clone size: .; V gene: TRBV7-6; J gene: TRBJ2-1; D gene: TRBD2; CDR3 protein: CASSLGASGGGEQFF; CDR3 DNA: TGTGCCAGCAGCTTAGGGGCTAGCGGCGGTGGTGAGCAGTTCTTC
clone size: many; V gene: TRBV27; J gene: TRBJ2-2; D gene: TRBD2; CDR3 protein: CASSRLAGANTGELFF; CDR3 DNA: TGTGCCAGCAGCCGTCTAGCGGGGGCCAACACCGGGGAGCTGTTTTTT
clone size: .; V gene: TRBV10-1; J gene: TRBJ1-1; D gene: TRBD1; CDR3 protein: CASSESTGQDEAFF; CDR3 DNA: TGCGCCAGCAGTGAGTCGACCGGACAGGATGAAGCTTTCTTT
clone size: few; V gene: TRBV7-3; J gene: TRBJ2-3; D gene: .; CDR3 protein: CASSSGVSGSRTDTQYF; CDR3 DNA: TGTGCCAGCAGCTCGGGGGTAAGCGGGTCACGCACAGATACGCAGTATTTT
clone size: .; V gene: TRBV7-2; J gene: TRBJ2-5; D gene: .; CDR3 protein: CASSLDAVSRLGETQYF; CDR3 DNA: TGTGCCAGCAGCTTAGATGCCGTGAGTCGGCTGGGAGAGACCCAGTACTTC
clone size: .; V gene: TRBV18; J gene: TRBJ2-7; D gene: TRBD2; CDR3 protein: CASSPVAGGESYEQYF; CDR3 DNA: TGTGCCAGCTCACCAGTAGCGGGGGGGGAGTCCTACGAGCAGTACTTC
clone size: .; V gene: TRBV5-4; J gene: TRBJ2-6; D gene: .; CDR3 protein: CASSWEGGGANVLTF; CDR3 DNA: TGTGCCAGCAGCTGGGAAGGTGGGGGGGCCAACGTCCTGACTTTC